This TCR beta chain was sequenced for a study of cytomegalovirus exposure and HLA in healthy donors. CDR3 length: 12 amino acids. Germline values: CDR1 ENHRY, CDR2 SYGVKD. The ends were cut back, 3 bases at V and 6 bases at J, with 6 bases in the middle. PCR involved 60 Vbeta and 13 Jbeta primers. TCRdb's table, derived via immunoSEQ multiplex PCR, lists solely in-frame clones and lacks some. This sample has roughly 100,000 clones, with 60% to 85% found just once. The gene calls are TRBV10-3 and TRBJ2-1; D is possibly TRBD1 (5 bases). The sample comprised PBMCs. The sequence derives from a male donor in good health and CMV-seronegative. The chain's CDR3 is CAISDQGNEQFF. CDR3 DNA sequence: TGTGCCATCAGTGACCAGGGCAATGAGCAGTTCTTC.